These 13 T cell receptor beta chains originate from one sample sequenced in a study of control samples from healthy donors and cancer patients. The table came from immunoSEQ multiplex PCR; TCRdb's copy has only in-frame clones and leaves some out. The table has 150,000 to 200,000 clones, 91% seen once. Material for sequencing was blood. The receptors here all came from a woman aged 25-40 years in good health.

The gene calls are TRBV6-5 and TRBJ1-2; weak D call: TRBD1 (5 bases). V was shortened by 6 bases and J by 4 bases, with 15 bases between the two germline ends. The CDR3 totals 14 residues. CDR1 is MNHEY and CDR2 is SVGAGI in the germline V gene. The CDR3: CASSRQGRIYGYTF. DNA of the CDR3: TGTGCCAGCAGCCGGCAGGGACGGATCTATGGCTACACCTTC.

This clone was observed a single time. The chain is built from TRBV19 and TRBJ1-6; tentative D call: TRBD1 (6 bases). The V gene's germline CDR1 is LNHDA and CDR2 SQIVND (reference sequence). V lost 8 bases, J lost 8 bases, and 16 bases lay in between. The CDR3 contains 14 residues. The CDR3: CASRPRGGDSPLHF. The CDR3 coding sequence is TGTGCCAGTCGCCCCAGGGGCGGGGATTCACCCCTCCACTTT.

Written as DNA, the CDR3 is TGTGCCAGCAGCTTGGACAGGGGGCTTCAGCCCCAGCATTTT. Its protein product is CASSLDRGLQPQHF. J is TRBJ1-5 and V is TRBV7-9, with 11 bases fitting TRBD1. The CDR3 loop spans 14 amino acids. Per germline, CDR1 SEHNR and CDR2 FQNEAQ (reference sequence). With V trimmed by 3 bases and J by 6 bases, 1 base remained unmatched.

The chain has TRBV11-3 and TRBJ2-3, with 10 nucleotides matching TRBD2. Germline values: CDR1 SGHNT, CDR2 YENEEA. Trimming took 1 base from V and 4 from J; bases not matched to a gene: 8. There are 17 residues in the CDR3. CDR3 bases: TGTGCCAGCAGCTTAGTGGAGCGGGGGGGCGTCGCAGATACGCAGTATTTT. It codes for CASSLVERGGVADTQYF.

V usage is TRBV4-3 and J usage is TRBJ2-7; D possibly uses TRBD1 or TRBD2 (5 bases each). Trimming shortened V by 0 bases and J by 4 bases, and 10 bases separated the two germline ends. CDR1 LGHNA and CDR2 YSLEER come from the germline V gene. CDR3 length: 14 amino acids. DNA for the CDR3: TGCGCCAGCAGCCAAGACTTATGGGGGTACGAGCAGTACTTC. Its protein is CASSQDLWGYEQYF.

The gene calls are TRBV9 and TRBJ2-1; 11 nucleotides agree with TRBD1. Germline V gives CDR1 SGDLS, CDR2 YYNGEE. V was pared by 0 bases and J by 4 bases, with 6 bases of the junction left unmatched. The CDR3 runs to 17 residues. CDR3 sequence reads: CASSVVGDRGVYNEQFF. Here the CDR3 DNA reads TGTGCCAGCAGCGTAGTAGGGGACAGGGGGGTATACAATGAGCAGTTCTTC.

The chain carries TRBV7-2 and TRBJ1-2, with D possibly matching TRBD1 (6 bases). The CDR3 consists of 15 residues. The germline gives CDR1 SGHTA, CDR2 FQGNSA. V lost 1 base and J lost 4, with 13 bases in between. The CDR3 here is CASSLETGAGYGYTF. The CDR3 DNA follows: TGTGCCAGCAGCTTAGAAACGGGGGCGGGCTATGGCTACACCTTC. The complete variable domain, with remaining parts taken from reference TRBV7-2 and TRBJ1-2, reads GAGVSQSPSNKVTEKGKDVELRCDPISGHTALYWYRQSLGQGLEFLIYFQGNSAPDKSGLPSDRFSAERTGGSVSTLTIQRTQQEDSAVYLCASSLETGAGYGYTFGSGTRLTVV.

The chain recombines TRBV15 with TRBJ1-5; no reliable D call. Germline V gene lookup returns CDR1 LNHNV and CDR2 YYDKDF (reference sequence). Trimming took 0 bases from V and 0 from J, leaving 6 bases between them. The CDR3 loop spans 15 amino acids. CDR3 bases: TGTGCCACCAGCAGAGATGGGAGTAGCAATCAGCCCCAGCATTTT. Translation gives CATSRDGSSNQPQHF.

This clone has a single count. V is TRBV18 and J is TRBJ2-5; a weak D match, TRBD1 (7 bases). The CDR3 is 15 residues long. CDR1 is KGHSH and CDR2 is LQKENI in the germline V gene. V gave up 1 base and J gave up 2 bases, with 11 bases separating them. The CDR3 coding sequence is TGTGCCAGCTCACCACGGGGGGACAGACAAGAGACCCAGTACTTC. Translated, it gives CASSPRGDRQETQYF.

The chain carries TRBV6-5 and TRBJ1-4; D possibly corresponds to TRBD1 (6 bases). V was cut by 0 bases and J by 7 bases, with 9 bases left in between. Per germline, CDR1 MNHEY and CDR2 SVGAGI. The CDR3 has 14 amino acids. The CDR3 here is CASSYSGGSEKLFF. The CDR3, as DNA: TGTGCCAGCAGTTACTCAGGGGGGAGTGAAAAACTGTTTTTT.

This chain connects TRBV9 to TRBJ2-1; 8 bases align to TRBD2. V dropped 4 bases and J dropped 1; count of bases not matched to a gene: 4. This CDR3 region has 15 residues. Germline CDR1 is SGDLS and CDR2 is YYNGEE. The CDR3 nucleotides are TGTGCCAGCAGCAAAAGCGGGGGTTCCTACAATGAGCAGTTCTTC. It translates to CASSKSGGSYNEQFF. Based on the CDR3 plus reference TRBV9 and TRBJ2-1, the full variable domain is DSGVTQTPKHLITATGQRVTLRCSPRSGDLSVYWYQQSLDQGLQFLIQYYNGEERAKGNILERFSAQQFPDLHSELNLSSLELGDSALYFCASSKSGGSYNEQFFGPGTRLTVL.

For the CDR3, the DNA is TGTGCCAGCAGTGAGATGGTCTACGAGCAGTACTTC. Amino acids: CASSEMVYEQYF. The V gene is TRBV6-4, the J gene TRBJ2-7; D remains unclear. The germline CDR1 and CDR2 sequences are MRHNA and SNTAGT. V was cut by 3 bases and J by 3 bases, with 6 bases left in between. The CDR3 runs 12 residues.

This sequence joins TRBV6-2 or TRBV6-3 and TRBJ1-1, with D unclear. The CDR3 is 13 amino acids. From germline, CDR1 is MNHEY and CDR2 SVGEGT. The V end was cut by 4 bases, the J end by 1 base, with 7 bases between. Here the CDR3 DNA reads TGTGCCAGCAGTTCTTCAGAGAACACTGAAGCTTTCTTT. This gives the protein CASSSSENTEAFF.